This passage covers 23 T cell receptor beta chains from one sample sequenced in a study of circulating and synovial CD4+ cells in juvenile arthritis. Method: immunoSEQ multiplex PCR; TCRdb's copy keeps in-frame clones and lacks some. The sample consists of some 30,000 clones, 93% of them appearing once. The sequenced material came from CD4+ T cells from blood. Receptors originate from a human donor with juvenile idiopathic arthritis.

This chain uses TRBV28 with TRBJ2-3; 13 positions match TRBD2. The V gene end was trimmed by 5 bases and the J gene end by 1 base; junction bases not matched to a gene: 12. Germline-derived CDR1 and CDR2 are MDHEN and SYDVKM. The CDR3 consists of 19 residues. This chain's CDR3 is CASSPGGLAGNGGTDTQYF. The CDR3 bases are TGTGCCAGCAGTCCAGGGGGACTAGCGGGAAATGGGGGCACAGATACGCAGTATTTT.

CDR3 nucleotides: TGCGCCAGCAGCTTGGGTAGCGGGGGGGAGACCCAGTACTTC. Translated, it gives CASSLGSGGETQYF. This chain links TRBV5-1 with TRBJ2-5, with 10 bases lining up with TRBD2. With V trimmed by 0 bases and J by 5 bases, 1 base remained unmatched. Germline V gene sequence: CDR1 SGHRS, CDR2 YFSETQ. CDR3 length: 14 amino acids. Looking up the rest from reference TRBV5-1 and TRBJ2-5 gives the full variable domain: KAGVTQTPRYLIKTRGQQVTLSCSPISGHRSVSWYQQTPGQGLQFLFEYFSETQRNKGNFPGRFSGRQFSNSRSEMNVSTLELGDSALYLCASSLGSGGETQYFGPGTRLLVL.

The genes are TRBV10-1 and TRBJ1-4, with 9 bases matching TRBD1. Losses at the gene ends were 4 bases for V and 10 bases for J; bases not matched to a gene: 4. The germline V gene has CDR1 WNHNN and CDR2 SYGVQD (reference sequence). This CDR3 is built from 13 residues. CDR3 residues: CASSGDRAGKLFF. In nucleotides, the CDR3 is TGCGCCAGCAGTGGGGACAGGGCAGGAAAACTGTTTTTT.

This sequence joins TRBV27 and TRBJ2-1, with 16 bases that match TRBD2. The CDR3 totals 17 residues. Trimming took 6 bases from V and 8 from J; bases not matched to a gene: 10. From germline, CDR1 is MNHEY and CDR2 SMNVEV (reference sequence). The CDR3 here is CASSHKTGLAGGDEQFF. The CDR3 nucleotides read TGTGCCAGCAGCCATAAGACGGGACTAGCGGGAGGGGATGAGCAGTTCTTC.

This sequence joins TRBV5-1 and TRBJ1-2; D call uncertain. V gave up 2 bases and J gave up 8 bases, with 10 bases separating them. Germline V CDR1 and CDR2: SGHRS, YFSETQ. CDR3 length equals 12 residues. CDR3 residues: CASSLETNGYTF. The CDR3 region has the DNA TGCGCCAGCAGCTTAGAGACTAACGGCTACACCTTC.

The CDR3 DNA reads as TGCAGTGCCCGCGGGGCCACTGAAGCTTTCTTT. Translation gives CSARGATEAFF. The rearrangement uses TRBV20-1 and TRBJ1-1, with a possible D match to TRBD1 (5 bases). The V gene's germline CDR1 is DFQATT and CDR2 SNEGSKA (reference sequence). This CDR3 comprises 11 residues. Deletions cut 6 bases from V and 4 bases from J, with 9 bases between.

The rearrangement joins TRBV5-6 to TRBJ1-1; tentatively, D is TRBD1 (5 bases). This CDR3 comprises 15 residues. V dropped 4 bases and J dropped 0 bases, with 13 bases sitting between them. In germline, CDR1 is SGHDT, CDR2 YYEEEE. CDR3 coding DNA: TGTGCCAGCAGCGACAAACAGGAGATGAACACTGAAGCTTTCTTT. It codes for CASSDKQEMNTEAFF.

The V and J genes are TRBV10-1 and TRBJ1-5, with 7 positions matching TRBD1. With V trimmed by 6 bases and J by 4 bases, 6 bases remained unmatched. The CDR3 sequence is 14 residues long. Germline values: CDR1 WNHNN, CDR2 SYGVQD (reference sequence). The CDR3 here is CASSDGTVNQPQHF. The CDR3, as DNA: TGCGCCAGCAGCGACGGGACAGTTAATCAGCCCCAGCATTTT.

This chain links TRBV28 with TRBJ1-5; D is undetermined. The CDR3 consists of 12 residues. CDR1 and CDR2 (germline): MDHEN, SYDVKM. Trimming pared 8 bases from V and 3 bases from J, leaving 8 bases between. The CDR3 coding sequence is TGTGCCAGCGGTGGGCTCAATCAGCCCCAGCATTTT. Encoded protein: CASGGLNQPQHF. Using reference TRBV28 and TRBJ1-5 for the parts outside the CDR3, the full variable domain is DVKVTQSSRYLVKRTGEKVFLECVQDMDHENMFWYRQDPGLGLRLIYFSYDVKMKEKGDIPEGYSVSREKKERFSLILESASTNQTSMYLCASGGLNQPQHFGDGTRLSIL.

The rearrangement links TRBV6-5 to TRBJ1-2; 9 nucleotides match TRBD1. The CDR3 runs 13 residues. The V and J ends lost 5 bases and 12 bases, in that order; junction bases with no gene match: 10. The germline gives CDR1 MNHEY, CDR2 SVGAGI. CDR3 loop: CASSPFPGQGDTF. In nucleotides, the CDR3 is TGTGCCAGCAGTCCTTTCCCGGGACAGGGCGACACCTTC.

This clone was observed once. This sequence joins TRBV10-3 and TRBJ2-1; D call uncertain. The CDR3 contains 15 residues. Germline CDR1 is ENHRY and CDR2 is SYGVKD. Trimming shortened V by 3 bases and J by 7 bases, and 16 bases separated the two germline ends. CDR3 sequence reads: CAISDPRGVVNEQFF. The CDR3 nucleotides are TGTGCCATCAGTGACCCGCGAGGAGTGGTGAATGAGCAGTTCTTC.

CDR3 coding DNA: TGTGCCTCCAGACTAGCGGGAGTTGACTACGAGCAGTACTTC. Its translation is CASRLAGVDYEQYF. This sequence joins TRBV27 and TRBJ2-7; 12 bases fit TRBD2. Germline V gives CDR1 MNHEY, CDR2 SMNVEV (reference sequence). With V trimmed by 11 bases and J by 3 bases, 8 bases remained unmatched. The CDR3 spans 14 residues.

J is TRBJ1-2 and V is TRBV28; 7 positions match TRBD1. This CDR3 contains 13 residues. The V and J ends lost 6 bases and 8 bases, in that order; junction bases with no gene match: 9. Germline loops: CDR1 MDHEN, CDR2 SYDVKM. As DNA, the CDR3 is TGTGCCAGCAGCCCCCTGGACAGGAGGGGCTACACCTTC. It specifies CASSPLDRRGYTF.

The chain couples TRBV7-9 to TRBJ2-5; 10 bases map to TRBD1. The germline gives CDR1 SEHNR, CDR2 FQNEAQ (reference sequence). The CDR3 extends over 16 amino acids. Unmatched junction bases numbered 10, after V lost 5 bases and J lost 4 bases. The CDR3 DNA follows: TGTGCCAGCAGCCTCCTTGGACAGGGGGAAGGAGAGACCCAGTACTTC. This gives the protein CASSLLGQGEGETQYF.

The rearrangement uses TRBV2 and TRBJ1-1, with a possible D match to TRBD1 (6 bases). Deletions cut 5 bases from V and 4 bases from J, with 14 bases between. Germline V lookup: CDR1 SNHLY, CDR2 FYNNEI. The CDR3 has 14 residues. The CDR3 reads CASSRQAKGTEAFF. The DNA of the CDR3 is TGTGCCAGCAGTAGACAGGCAAAGGGCACTGAAGCTTTCTTT. Supplemented by reference TRBV2 and TRBJ1-1, the full variable domain reads EPEVTQTPSHQVTQMGQEVILRCVPISNHLYFYWYRQILGQKVEFLVSFYNNEISEKSEIFDDQFSVERPDGSNFTLKIRSTKLEDSAMYFCASSRQAKGTEAFFGQGTRLTVV.

The CDR3 coding sequence is TGTGCCAGCAGTTTAGGGACAGGGATCAAAGGCTACACCTTC. Its translation is CASSLGTGIKGYTF. V is TRBV27 and J is TRBJ1-2, with TRBD1 identical over 9 bases. The CDR3 length is 14 residues. The V gene end was trimmed by 2 bases and the J gene end by 8 bases; junction bases not matched to a gene: 6. Germline CDR1 reads MNHEY; CDR2 reads SMNVEV (reference sequence).

The chain combines TRBV30 with TRBJ1-2, with unresolved D. This CDR3 spans 12 amino acids. Trimming shortened V by 1 base and J by 1 base, and 4 bases separated the two germline ends. CDR1 and CDR2 from the germline V gene are GTSNPN and SVGIG (reference sequence). CDR3 residues: CAWSGSNYGYTF. The CDR3 DNA is TGTGCCTGGAGTGGGAGTAACTATGGCTACACCTTC.

The chain recombines TRBV13 with TRBJ2-1; D may be TRBD2 (6 bases). The V gene lost 5 bases and the J gene lost 8 bases, with 13 bases spanning the gap. The CDR3 extends over 13 amino acids. Germline CDR1 is PRHDT and CDR2 is FYEKMQ (reference sequence). The DNA of the CDR3 is TGTGCCAGCAGCCATGAGGGAGGCTATGAGCAGTTCTTC. Residues: CASSHEGGYEQFF.

The rearrangement uses TRBV5-1 and TRBJ1-4; tentatively, D is TRBD1 (5 bases). Germline assignment: CDR1 SGHRS and CDR2 YFSETQ. Trimming pared 0 bases from V and 5 bases from J, leaving 11 bases between. The CDR3 loop spans 15 amino acids. The CDR3 region is CASSLGRGRNEKLFF. The CDR3 bases are TGCGCCAGCAGCTTGGGGAGGGGCCGGAATGAAAAACTGTTTTTT.

The chain carries TRBV4-1 and TRBJ1-5; TRBD1 is a possible D gene (5 bases). V was trimmed by 0 bases and J by 2 bases, leaving 14 bases between them. The CDR3 is 17 residues long. The germline V gene has CDR1 MGHRA and CDR2 YSYEKL. The CDR3 DNA reads TGCGCCAGCAGCCAAGACAGGGTAATTTTCGGCAATCAGCCCCAGCATTTT. This codes for CASSQDRVIFGNQPQHF.

The V call is TRBV5-1, the J call TRBJ2-3; D call uncertain. This CDR3 has 15 amino acids. Germline loops: CDR1 SGHRS, CDR2 YFSETQ. V lost 0 bases, J lost 0 bases, and 8 bases lay in between. The CDR3 loop is CASSLDSTSTDTQYF. CDR3 nucleotide sequence: TGCGCCAGCAGCTTGGACAGCACTAGCACAGATACGCAGTATTTT.

J is TRBJ2-7 and V is TRBV29-1; unclear D gene. CDR3 length equals 12 residues. Deletions cut 4 bases from V and 0 bases from J, with 7 bases between. CDR1 is SQVTM, CDR2 ANQGSEA, per germline. The CDR3 coding sequence is TGCAGCGTTGGTGCGAGCTCCTACGAGCAGTACTTC. This sequence encodes CSVGASSYEQYF.

The rearrangement links TRBV25-1 to TRBJ1-1, with D hard to call. V was cut by 0 bases and J by 12 bases, with 14 bases left in between. The CDR3 runs to 13 residues. Germline CDR1 MGHDK, CDR2 SYGVNS. CDR3 loop: CASSEYGQRRTFF. DNA of the CDR3: TGTGCCAGCAGTGAATACGGTCAGAGGAGAACTTTCTTT. The full variable domain, rest sourced from reference TRBV25-1 and TRBJ1-1, is EADIYQTPRYLVIGTGKKITLECSQTMGHDKMYWYQQDPGMELHLIHYSYGVNSTEKGDLSSESTVSRIRTEHFPLTLESARPSHTSQYLCASSEYGQRRTFFGQGTRLTVV.